This is a list of T cell receptor beta chains from one sample in a study of response to subunit inactivated influenza vaccine. TCRdb fed the RT-PCR reads into MiXCR, producing one record per CDR3 protein. The table lists over 750,000 distinct CDR3 sequences, around 20% of them singletons, with 10% in the top ten. Source: PBMCs from blood, taken about 5 days after vaccination. The receptors originated from a man aged 45-65 years who received an inactivated influenza vaccine. Both conserved end residues are trimmed from each CDR3.

v_gene	j_gene	CDR3aa
TRBV10-3	TRBJ2-1	AISERQALNEQF
TRBV7-2	TRBJ2-2	ASSSRGQGYTGELF
TRBV11-2	TRBJ1-2	ASSLVSLDRASPNYGYT
TRBV9	TRBJ2-1	ASSAWGTTALNEQF
TRBV20-1	TRBJ2-1	SARQLAGDYNEQF
TRBV20-1	TRBJ2-7	SARDYRGRSYEQY
TRBV7-8	TRBJ2-7	ASSRRTGDEQY
TRBV12-3/TRBV12-4	TRBJ1-6	ASSLGTGGLPLH
TRBV28	TRBJ2-3	ASSPTRTATGPDTQY
TRBV4-3	TRBJ2-1	ASSPGLAADNEQF
TRBV7-3	TRBJ2-3	ASSPGTGLTDTQY
TRBV7-2	TRBJ2-1	ASSLPGPSVF
TRBV5-1	TRBJ2-1	ASSLISGYNEQF
TRBV28	TRBJ2-7	ASSFPGANGYEQY
TRBV25-1	TRBJ1-6	ASSLQGYNSPLH
TRBV20-1	TRBJ2-7	SASGGAYEQY
TRBV7-2	TRBJ2-3	ASSRIRTDTQY
TRBV7-9	TRBJ1-5	ASSPLGDANQPQH
TRBV2	TRBJ2-1	ASRGFQAVSYNEQF
TRBV24-1	TRBJ1-5	ATSGRGGSNQPQH
TRBV9	TRBJ2-3	ASSVRAGGIADTQY
TRBV20-1	TRBJ2-3	SAREPGTDTQY
TRBV6-5	TRBJ2-2	ASSYVLTGELF
TRBV28	TRBJ2-3	ASSLLGGTTDTQY
TRBV5-1	TRBJ2-6	ASSLRFLDSGANVLT
TRBV20-1	TRBJ2-7	SGGQATYEQY
TRBV6-5	TRBJ2-7	ASSYSPPGVYEQY
TRBV15	TRBJ2-1	ATRVGGPSSYNEQF
TRBV24-1	TRBJ2-3	ATSTSGRDTQY
TRBV4-1	TRBJ2-2	ASSQDHPLRLGGPDTGELF
TRBV12-3/TRBV12-4	TRBJ2-7	ASSLRTETEQY
TRBV3-1	TRBJ2-2	ASSHRVTTGELF